This TCR beta chain was identified during a study of T cells in Graves' hyperthyroidism and ophthalmopathy. There were TCR beta CDR3 regions amplified from RNA transcripts. During a first-round RT-PCR of the TCR CDR3, the HTBI primer set was used. A single record per CDR3 protein comes from TCRdb applying MiXCR to the multiplex PCR reads. This table has approximately 320,000 distinct CDR3 sequences, over 15% appearing once. The CDR3 contains 14 residues. V lost 6 bases to trimming and J lost 7 bases; unmatched junction nucleotides: 8. Germline V lookup: CDR1 MNHEY, CDR2 SVGEGT. V usage is TRBV6-2 or TRBV6-3 and J usage is TRBJ1-4; 7 bases line up with TRBD1. This clonotype was sampled from a man between 25 and 39 years old with Graves' hyperthyroidism. Sequenced: blood. The CDR3 is CASSDREWSEKLFF. As DNA, the CDR3 is TGTGCCAGCAGCGACAGGGAGTGGAGTGAAAAACTGTTTTTT.